This TCR beta chain was captured in a study of immune evolution from preneoplasia to lung adenocarcinoma. In the case of this clone: The antigen remains unidentified.

Patients had resection in Japan or China between the mid-2010s and the late 2010s. V was clipped by 6 bases and J by 7 bases; unmatched bases: 10. There are 15 residues in the CDR3. CDR1 and CDR2 from the germline V gene are SNHLY and FYNNEI. Study outcomes and limitations: Normal lung had highest clonality; later lesions appeared denser, more diverse. Top clone frequencies peaked in normal lung, apparently declining through invasive adenocarcinoma. KRAS-mutant nodules had the highest T cell clonality.

Only in-frame clones appear in the TCRdb table, and some are missing; sequencing was by immunoSEQ multiplex PCR. Among over 10,000 clones listed, more than 75% were seen once. The rearrangement uses TRBV2 and TRBJ1-4; TRBD1 matches at 8 bases. Sequencing was performed on FFPE tissue from an adenomatous hyperplasia lung lesion. Subset meaning: atypical adenomatous hyperplasia (AAH), lung preneoplasia. The sequence was obtained from a person aged 45 to 69 with lung adenocarcinoma. CDR3 protein: CASRDGQGISEKLFF. For the CDR3, the DNA is TGTGCCAGCAGGGACGGACAGGGAATAAGTGAAAAACTGTTTTTT. Based on the CDR3 plus reference TRBV2 and TRBJ1-4, the full variable domain is EPEVTQTPSHQVTQMGQEVILRCVPISNHLYFYWYRQILGQKVEFLVSFYNNEISEKSEIFDDQFSVERPDGSNFTLKIRSTKLEDSAMYFCASRDGQGISEKLFFGSGTQLSVL.